One sample yielded the 11 T cell receptor beta chains listed below, sequenced in a study of identical twins. TCRdb processed the 5' RACE reads anew with MiXCR; each CDR3 protein has one entry. The sample shows about 220,000 distinct CDR3 sequences, approximately 7.1% of them seen only once. This sample was shared with a second study, whose subject was T cells expressing NK-cell markers.

Sequencing was done on a sample of CD8+ T cells sorted from blood. The source of these receptors is a young woman in good health.

The gene calls are TRBV29-1 and TRBJ2-2; D gene uncertain. Per the germline V gene, CDR1 is SQVTM and CDR2 is ANQGSEA. There are 13 residues in the CDR3. V gave up 7 bases and J gave up 4 bases, with 13 bases separating them. The CDR3 protein is CSGSAVLTGELFF. Here the CDR3 DNA reads TGCAGCGGCTCGGCAGTTCTCACCGGGGAGCTGTTTTTT.

This clonotype was recorded many times. The chain joins TRBV29-1 to TRBJ2-7; 9 bases match TRBD1. Trimming took 6 bases from V and 8 from J; bases not matched to a gene: 2. Germline-derived CDR1 and CDR2 are SQVTM and ANQGSEA. CDR3 length: 10 residues. The CDR3 loop is CSVGQGKQYF. The CDR3, as DNA: TGCAGCGTCGGACAGGGGAAGCAGTACTTC.

V and J are TRBV12-3 or TRBV12-4 and TRBJ2-6; D is undetermined. The CDR3 is made up of 14 amino acids. V was cut by 8 bases and J by 0 bases, with 8 bases left in between. The CDR3 nucleotides read TGTGCCAGCGGCTCGAGCTCTGGGGCCAACGTCCTGACTTTC. As protein: CASGSSSGANVLTF.

In its sample, this clonotype was seen many times. The V gene is TRBV20-1, the J gene TRBJ2-1, with TRBD2 as a possible D gene (6 bases). V dropped 2 bases and J dropped 10 bases, with 9 bases sitting between them. Germline CDR1 and CDR2: DFQATT and SNEGSKA (reference sequence). This CDR3 has 11 amino acids. The CDR3 loop reads CSARRAGEQFF. CDR3 nucleotide sequence: TGCAGTGCTAGAAGGGCGGGAGAGCAGTTCTTC.

This clonotype was counted a few times. The rearrangement joins TRBV6-1 to TRBJ2-7; D remains unclear. V was pared by 0 bases and J by 6 bases, with 12 bases between. The length of the CDR3 is 14 residues. Germline V lookup: CDR1 MNHNS, CDR2 SASEGT. The CDR3 region has the DNA TGTGCCAGCAGTGAAGCGGTAAAGAAGGGCGAGCAGTACTTC. Translated: CASSEAVKKGEQYF.

The V call is TRBV7-3, the J call TRBJ1-2; TRBD1 might be the D (6 bases). This CDR3 has 14 amino acids. V was pared by 6 bases and J by 8 bases, with 19 bases between. Germline CDR1 SGHTA, CDR2 FQGTGA. The CDR3 coding sequence is TGTGCCAGCAGTCCGGACAGCTCTCTGGAGGGCTACACCTTC. Protein: CASSPDSSLEGYTF.

This clonotype showed up many times. The chain couples TRBV20-1 to TRBJ2-1; TRBD2 might be the D (5 bases). Germline V gene lookup returns CDR1 DFQATT and CDR2 SNEGSKA (reference sequence). V was shortened by 3 bases and J by 10 bases, with 19 bases between the two germline ends. This CDR3 spans 14 amino acids. The CDR3 reads CSASSWIQGGEQFF. The CDR3 DNA reads as TGCAGTGCTAGTTCGTGGATCCAAGGCGGGGAGCAGTTCTTC.

This clonotype was counted at least ten times. V and J are TRBV29-1 and TRBJ2-1; 7 bases match TRBD2. The length of the CDR3 is 13 residues. Looked up from germline, CDR1 is SQVTM and CDR2 is ANQGSEA. V dropped 4 bases and J dropped 5; count of bases not matched to a gene: 5. CDR3 nucleotides: TGCAGCGTTGTACTAGCGTTGAACAATGAGCAGTTCTTC. Residues: CSVVLALNNEQFF.

There are a few counts of this clonotype. The chain carries TRBV12-3 or TRBV12-4 and TRBJ2-1; D not resolved. The CDR3 length is 13 residues. The V gene lost 6 bases and the J gene lost 2 bases, with 8 bases spanning the gap. The CDR3 DNA sequence: TGTGCCAGCAGCTATGGGGCCTACAATGAGCAGTTCTTC. The encoded protein is CASSYGAYNEQFF.

This clonotype appeared a few times. The J gene is TRBJ1-1, the V gene TRBV12-5; 7 bases align to TRBD1. This CDR3 contains 14 residues. Germline CDR1 LGHNT, CDR2 FRNRAP. V dropped 10 bases and J dropped 0; count of bases not matched to a gene: 8. The CDR3 coding sequence is TGTGCTACTCCCCCGGGACAGCTGAACACTGAAGCTTTCTTT. As protein: CATPPGQLNTEAFF. Using reference TRBV12-5 and TRBJ1-1 for the parts outside the CDR3, the full variable domain is DARVTQTPRHKVTEMGQEVTMRCQPILGHNTVFWYRQTMMQGLELLAYFRNRAPLDDSGMPKDRFSAEMPDATLATLKIQPSEPRDSAVYFCATPPGQLNTEAFFGQGTRLTVV.

In its sample, this clonotype was seen many times. The CDR3 DNA reads TGTGCCAGCAGGTGGGGCACCCGCACAGATACGCAGTATTTT. Its translation: CASRWGTRTDTQYF. The chain is built from TRBV5-6 and TRBJ2-3; the D gene is possibly TRBD1 (5 bases). Trimming removed 5 bases at V and 1 base at J, with 11 bases between. The CDR3 has 14 residues. Germline assignment: CDR1 SGHDT and CDR2 YYEEEE. Looking up the rest from reference TRBV5-6 and TRBJ2-3 gives the full variable domain: DAGVTQSPTHLIKTRGQQVTLRCSPKSGHDTVSWYQQALGQGPQFIFQYYEEEERQRGNFPDRFSGHQFPNYSSELNVNALLLGDSALYLCASRWGTRTDTQYFGPGTRLTVL.